What follows are 24 T cell receptor beta chains derived from one specimen sequenced in a study of early T cells in non-severe SARS-CoV-2 infection. Using its own MiXCR run on the 5' RACE reads, TCRdb lists one record per CDR3 protein. The data hold approximately 60,000 distinct CDR3 sequences, with around 12% observed a single time. The specimen was whole blood. Receptors were obtained from an adult who was a healthcare worker with PCR-confirmed SARS-CoV-2 infection or an uninfected control (not recorded which).

This clonotype was seen repeatedly, ten times or more. The V call is TRBV27, the J call TRBJ2-7; D might be TRBD1 (6 bases). Per germline, CDR1 MNHEY and CDR2 SMNVEV (reference sequence). Trimming pared 3 bases from V and 3 bases from J, leaving 12 bases between. CDR3 length equals 14 residues. CDR3 in DNA: TGTGCCAGCAGTTTTGGTGGGGGCCTCTACGAGCAGTACTTC. Its translation is CASSFGGGLYEQYF.

This clonotype has just a few counts. The chain employs TRBV20-1 and TRBJ1-5, with unresolved D. CDR3 length equals 13 residues. Deletions cut 1 base from V and 6 bases from J, with 10 bases between. Germline V CDR1 and CDR2: DFQATT, SNEGSKA (reference sequence). The CDR3 reads CSARAEGPQPQHF. The CDR3 bases are TGCAGTGCTAGAGCGGAGGGCCCTCAGCCCCAGCATTTT.

This clonotype has only a few counts. The chain uses TRBV7-2 and TRBJ2-7; D unclear. CDR3 length: 15 amino acids. Trimming removed 5 bases from V and 2 bases from J, with 16 bases in between. From germline, CDR1 is SGHTA and CDR2 FQGNSA. CDR3 sequence: CASSPVRGRTYEQYF. The CDR3 nucleotides read TGTGCCAGCAGCCCCGTCCGCGGCAGGACCTACGAGCAGTACTTC.

The V gene is TRBV20-1, the J gene TRBJ2-7; D is possibly TRBD2 (5 bases). This CDR3 contains 10 residues. V was cut by 6 bases and J by 7 bases, with 10 bases left in between. Germline V gene sequence: CDR1 DFQATT, CDR2 SNEGSKA (reference sequence). Here the CDR3 reads CSARDYEQYF. As DNA, the CDR3 is TGCAGTGCGAGGGATTATGAGCAGTACTTC.

The chain employs TRBV27 and TRBJ2-7, with D unresolved. From germline, CDR1 is MNHEY and CDR2 SMNVEV (reference sequence). V was cut by 5 bases and J by 5 bases, with 7 bases left in between. The CDR3 contains 11 residues. The CDR3 sequence: CASSRGNEQYF. DNA for the CDR3: TGTGCCAGCAGTCGTGGGAACGAGCAGTACTTC.

This clonotype was observed many times. V and J are TRBV6-2 or TRBV6-3 and TRBJ2-1; D is uncertain. V dropped 5 bases and J dropped 7 bases, with 15 bases sitting between them. Germline loops: CDR1 MNHEY, CDR2 SVGEGT. The CDR3 runs to 14 residues. For the CDR3, the DNA is TGTGCCAGCAGTCCCCGCGGCCCCCTGAATGAGCAGTTCTTC. Residues: CASSPRGPLNEQFF.

This clonotype was counted only a few times. The V and J genes are TRBV2 and TRBJ1-2, with D tentatively TRBD1 (5 bases). The length of the CDR3 is 12 residues. V lost 8 bases, J lost 8 bases, and 15 bases lay in between. Germline V lookup: CDR1 SNHLY, CDR2 FYNNEI. Here the CDR3 reads CASSSGVEGYTF. The CDR3 DNA sequence: TGTGCCAGCTCTTCGGGGGTGGAGGGCTACACCTTC.

This clonotype was counted at least ten times. V and J are TRBV12-3 or TRBV12-4 and TRBJ2-2; the match to TRBD1 covers 8 bases. This CDR3 comprises 16 residues. The ends lost 3 bases at V and 4 bases at J; junction bases unmatched: 7. CDR3 DNA sequence: TGTGCCAGCAGTTTCCAGGGGGCAATAACCACCGGGGAGCTGTTTTTT. This sequence encodes CASSFQGAITTGELFF.

This clonotype was counted ten times or more. J is TRBJ2-7 and V is TRBV5-1; TRBD2 agrees at 8 bases. The J segment lost 2 bases and the V segment lost 3 bases, leaving 16 bases of the junction unmatched. The CDR3 runs 18 residues. Germline V CDR1 and CDR2: SGHRS, YFSETQ. The CDR3 DNA sequence: TGCGCCAGCAGCTCTCATGTCCCGATTAGCGGGGAGACCTACGAGCAGTACTTC. This gives the protein CASSSHVPISGETYEQYF.

This clonotype was counted ten times or more. The CDR3 region has the DNA TGCGCCAGAAACAGCCTGGGCGGGAGGAATGAGCAGTTCTTC. Protein product: CARNSLGGRNEQFF. This sequence joins TRBV10-2 and TRBJ2-1; 8 bases align to TRBD2. Germline loops: CDR1 WSHSY, CDR2 SAAADI. Losses at the gene ends were 9 bases for V and 7 bases for J; bases not matched to a gene: 11. The CDR3 covers 14 residues.

This clonotype was detected ten times or more. The chain is built from TRBV5-1 and TRBJ2-5, with unresolved D. V was clipped by 1 base and J by 1 base, with 11 bases between them. The CDR3 extends over 15 amino acids. In germline, CDR1 is SGHRS, CDR2 YFSETQ. This chain's CDR3 is CASSLIQSSQETQYF. DNA of the CDR3: TGCGCCAGCAGCTTGATACAGAGTTCCCAAGAGACCCAGTACTTC.

Judged by abundance, this clonotype is medium-sized. The genes are TRBV5-1 and TRBJ2-1; D unresolved. V was cut by 0 bases and J by 4 bases, with 5 bases left in between. This CDR3 contains 13 residues. CDR1 and CDR2 (germline): SGHRS, YFSETQ. CDR3 coding DNA: TGCGCCAGCAGCTTGGATTCATACAATGAGCAGTTCTTC. Its translation: CASSLDSYNEQFF.

This clonotype was found many times. The chain couples TRBV7-9 to TRBJ2-1; no reliable D call. V lost 8 bases to trimming and J lost 0 bases, with 2 bases between them. The CDR3 covers 11 residues. Germline V lookup: CDR1 SEHNR, CDR2 FQNEAQ (reference sequence). In nucleotides, the CDR3 is TGTGCCAGCCGCTCCTACAATGAGCAGTTCTTC. Protein sequence: CASRSYNEQFF.

This clonotype appeared many times. The J gene is TRBJ2-1, the V gene TRBV6-5, with 10 bases lining up with TRBD2. V dropped 7 bases and J dropped 2; count of bases not matched to a gene: 5. The CDR3 is 15 residues long. Germline CDR1 reads MNHEY; CDR2 reads SVGAGI. This chain's CDR3 is CASTQLAGTYNEQFF. The CDR3 nucleotides are TGTGCCAGCACTCAACTAGCGGGGACCTACAATGAGCAGTTCTTC.

In its sample, this clonotype was seen a few times. The chain uses TRBV28 and TRBJ2-7; no firm D call. The length of the CDR3 is 13 residues. Germline V lookup: CDR1 MDHEN, CDR2 SYDVKM. Trimming took off 2 bases at V and 3 bases at J, with 8 bases between the two ends. The CDR3 coding sequence is TGTGCCAGCAGTTTAAACAGAGTCTACGAGCAGTACTTC. This gives the protein CASSLNRVYEQYF.

This clonotype was found many times. The chain recombines TRBV12-3 or TRBV12-4 with TRBJ2-1, with D maybe TRBD1 (5 bases). The CDR3 extends over 16 amino acids. Trimming stripped 3 bases from V and 7 bases from J, with 19 bases between. The CDR3 protein is CASSFIGSGLRNEQFF. The CDR3 DNA reads as TGTGCCAGCAGTTTTATTGGGTCAGGGCTACGAAATGAGCAGTTCTTC.

This clonotype was recorded many times. For the CDR3, the DNA is TGTGCCAGCGACTTAGTTACAGGGGGCGAATGGGATGATTCACCCCTCCACTTT. This encodes CASDLVTGGEWDDSPLHF. V usage is TRBV6-5 and J usage is TRBJ1-6, with 9 bases identical to TRBD1. Germline lookup yields CDR1 MNHEY and CDR2 SVGAGI. J was trimmed by 8 bases and V by 8 bases; bases with no gene match: 19. The CDR3 is 18 residues long.

About this clonotype: This may arise from a read error, as a much more abundant clone is one base away. The chain recombines TRBV20-1 with TRBJ1-2; TRBD1 might be the D (5 bases). The V gene's germline CDR1 is DFQATT and CDR2 SNEGSKA (reference sequence). The germline V and J ends were trimmed by 0 bases and 1 base, with 15 bases remaining between them. This CDR3 contains 16 residues. The CDR3 spells CSARDPPIDSNYGYTF. The CDR3 nucleotides read TGCAGTGCTAGAGATCCACCGATCGACAGTAACTATGGCTACACCTTC.

The CDR3 nucleotides read TGCGCCAGCAGCCCCCTGGGGCGGGGGCAGTACAATGAGCAGTTCTTC. This codes for CASSPLGRGQYNEQFF. V is TRBV5-1 and J is TRBJ2-1, with D possibly matching TRBD2 (7 bases). The length of the CDR3 is 16 residues. V was shortened by 4 bases and J by 4 bases, with 18 bases between the two germline ends. From germline, CDR1 is SGHRS and CDR2 YFSETQ.

The chain uses TRBV7-9 and TRBJ2-3; D is undetermined. V was cut by 5 bases and J by 2 bases, with 14 bases left in between. The length of the CDR3 is 15 residues. Germline V gene sequence: CDR1 SEHNR, CDR2 FQNEAQ (reference sequence). The CDR3 spells CASSPEAAPTDTQYF. DNA for the CDR3: TGTGCCAGCAGCCCCGAGGCGGCCCCCACAGATACGCAGTATTTT.

This clonotype was seen ten or more times. CDR3 sequence (DNA): TGCGCCAGCAGCCAGGAAAGGGATCAGCCCCAGCATTTT. Its translation is CASSQERDQPQHF. V usage is TRBV4-1 and J usage is TRBJ1-5; D call uncertain. Germline V gene sequence: CDR1 MGHRA, CDR2 YSYEKL. Trimming removed 3 bases at V and 5 bases at J, with 8 bases between. The CDR3 spans 13 residues.

This clonotype was observed at least ten times. This chain joins TRBV5-6 and TRBJ2-7, with 9 bases fitting TRBD1. The CDR3 runs 14 residues. The germline CDR1 and CDR2 sequences are SGHDT and YYEEEE. V was pared by 6 bases and J by 3 bases, with 7 bases of the junction left unmatched. The CDR3 loop reads CASIDRGGNYEQYF. CDR3 DNA sequence: TGTGCCAGCATCGACAGGGGGGGTAACTACGAGCAGTACTTC.

This sequence joins TRBV5-1 and TRBJ2-7, with no clear D. The CDR3 has 11 residues. CDR1 is SGHRS and CDR2 is YFSETQ in the germline V gene. Between the trimmed V and J ends, which lost 4 bases and 5 bases, there was a span of 7 bases. The CDR3: CASSDLDEQYF. DNA of the CDR3: TGCGCCAGCAGCGACCTAGACGAGCAGTACTTC.

This clonotype showed up many times. This sequence joins TRBV5-1 and TRBJ2-7; TRBD2 aligns across 7 bases. Germline CDR1 reads SGHRS; CDR2 reads YFSETQ. Trimming removed 0 bases from V and 2 bases from J; junction bases left unmatched: 5. The CDR3 length is 15 residues. Here the CDR3 DNA reads TGCGCCAGCAGCTTGGAGACGGGAGGCCCCTACGAGCAGTACTTC. It codes for CASSLETGGPYEQYF.